These 22 T cell receptor beta chains came from one sample sequenced in a study of T cell responses to AZD1222 COVID-19 vaccine. Some clones are missing from TCRdb's copy, which holds only in-frame ones; the method was immunoSEQ multiplex PCR. The table records 75,000 to 90,000 clones, around nine tenths of them present only once. The source was peripheral blood, collected on day 0 of AZD1222 vaccination. All receptors come from an adult in good health.

This clone was counted only a few times. This chain uses TRBV5-1 with TRBJ2-7; 7 positions match TRBD1. This CDR3 has 13 amino acids. Germline V gives CDR1 SGHRS, CDR2 YFSETQ. With 2 bases clipped from V and 6 bases from J, the junction kept 5 bases outside the gene matches. The CDR3 sequence is CASSFEQGLEQYF. DNA of the CDR3: TGCGCCAGCAGCTTCGAACAGGGGCTCGAGCAGTACTTC.

About this clone itself: At one boundary the junction diverges from the germline segment, which might be a read error. This chain joins TRBV7-7 and TRBJ2-7; the match to TRBD1 covers 9 bases. The germline V gene has CDR1 SSHAT and CDR2 FNYEAQ (reference sequence). This CDR3 spans 14 amino acids. The CDR3 is CASSEGQGAFEQYF. Written as DNA, the CDR3 is TGTGCTAGCAGCGAGGGACAGGGTGCATTCGAGCAGTACTTC.

The V gene is TRBV11-2, the J gene TRBJ2-5, with D hard to call. This CDR3 is built from 12 residues. Germline V CDR1 and CDR2: SGHAT, FQNNGV. The V end was cut by 4 bases, the J end by 7 bases, with 10 bases between. CDR3 DNA sequence: TGTGCCAGCAGCTACTCCGGCGGGACCCAGTACTTC. Its translation is CASSYSGGTQYF.

This chain links TRBV7-9 with TRBJ1-5; D is undetermined. The CDR3 contains 15 residues. Germline V gene sequence: CDR1 SEHNR, CDR2 FQNEAQ (reference sequence). V was cut by 4 bases and J by 1 base, with 11 bases left in between. The CDR3 DNA reads TGTGCCAGCAGCTCGCCCGGGGTAAGCAATCAGCCCCAGCATTTT. Translated: CASSSPGVSNQPQHF.

The V call is TRBV19, the J call TRBJ1-5; maybe TRBD1 (6 bases). The CDR3 loop spans 15 amino acids. V lost 8 bases and J 5 bases, leaving 19 bases between the germline ends. Per germline, CDR1 LNHDA and CDR2 SQIVND (reference sequence). The CDR3 region is CASSQRWDTYQPQHF. The CDR3 DNA follows: TGTGCCAGTTCCCAGAGGTGGGACACCTATCAGCCCCAGCATTTT.

This sequence joins TRBV20-1 and TRBJ2-5, with unresolved D. Germline V gives CDR1 DFQATT, CDR2 SNEGSKA (reference sequence). CDR3 length: 11 residues. V was trimmed by 6 bases and J by 5 bases, leaving 10 bases between them. CDR3 sequence (DNA): TGCAGTGCCCTCCTAGGGGAGACCCAGTACTTC. It is translated as CSALLGETQYF.

The J gene is TRBJ2-7, the V gene TRBV5-1; D could derive from TRBD1 or TRBD2 (5 bases each). V lost 4 bases to trimming and J lost 3 bases, with 14 bases between them. The germline gives CDR1 SGHRS, CDR2 YFSETQ. This CDR3 region has 14 residues. The CDR3 DNA follows: TGCGCCAGCAGCCTTATGGGGACCCGCTACGAGCAGTACTTC. Protein: CASSLMGTRYEQYF.

The chain combines TRBV27 with TRBJ1-5, with D perhaps TRBD1 (6 bases). CDR3 size: 16 residues. Trimming took off 5 bases at V and 0 bases at J, with 14 bases between the two ends. Germline V gene sequence: CDR1 MNHEY, CDR2 SMNVEV (reference sequence). The CDR3 here is CASSMDKGGSNQPQHF. The CDR3 coding sequence is TGTGCCAGCAGTATGGACAAGGGGGGTAGCAATCAGCCCCAGCATTTT.

The chain is built from TRBV3-1 (or the pseudogene TRBV3-2) and TRBJ1-5, with D perhaps TRBD1 (5 bases). In germline, CDR1 is LGHDT, CDR2 YNNKEL (reference sequence). V lost 0 bases to trimming and J lost 6 bases, with 12 bases between them. This CDR3 region has 15 residues. The CDR3 loop is CASSQDSQVVQPQHF. CDR3 nucleotide sequence: TGTGCCAGCAGCCAAGATTCACAGGTGGTTCAGCCCCAGCATTTT.

This chain joins TRBV18 and TRBJ2-1; D is unclear. Between the trimmed V and J ends, which lost 1 base and 6 bases, there was a span of 4 bases. Germline-derived CDR1 and CDR2 are KGHSH and LQKENI. The CDR3 spans 12 residues. In nucleotides, the CDR3 is TGTGCCAGCTCACCACTACGCAATGAGCAGTTCTTC. Amino acids: CASSPLRNEQFF.

This chain uses TRBV7-9 with TRBJ2-6; no clear D gene. The germline gives CDR1 SEHNR, CDR2 FQNEAQ (reference sequence). Trimming took off 3 bases at V and 1 base at J, with 4 bases between the two ends. The CDR3 is made up of 14 amino acids. The CDR3 DNA is TGTGCCAGCAGCTTTGCGTCTGGGGCCAACGTCCTGACTTTC. It encodes CASSFASGANVLTF.

This sequence joins TRBV11-3 and TRBJ2-1, with 8 nucleotides matching TRBD1. Germline assignment: CDR1 SGHNT and CDR2 YENEEA. V lost 3 bases and J lost 4; bases outside the gene matches: 8. The CDR3 length is 16 residues. CDR3 sequence: CASSFGGTGRYNEQFF. DNA of the CDR3: TGTGCCAGCAGCTTTGGCGGGACAGGCCGATACAATGAGCAGTTCTTC.

J is TRBJ2-3 and V is TRBV7-3; D ambiguous. CDR1 and CDR2 (germline): SGHTA, FQGTGA. V gave up 8 bases and J gave up 4 bases, with 16 bases separating them. The CDR3 runs 14 residues. The CDR3 DNA follows: TGTGCCAGCTCCCTGTACAGTGGGTCAGATACGCAGTATTTT. Amino acids: CASSLYSGSDTQYF.

This clone was counted only a few times. The V gene is TRBV27, the J gene TRBJ1-2; 11 bases fit TRBD1. With 3 bases clipped from V and 7 bases from J, the junction kept 10 bases outside the gene matches. Germline CDR1 MNHEY, CDR2 SMNVEV (reference sequence). The CDR3 has 16 residues. The CDR3 DNA is TGTGCCAGCAGTTTCTGGGGAGGACAGGGGGCCTCTGGCTACACCTTC. This encodes CASSFWGGQGASGYTF.

The rearrangement joins TRBV3-1 (or the pseudogene TRBV3-2) to TRBJ1-1; D may be TRBD1 (5 bases). The CDR3 spans 16 residues. CDR1 is LGHDT and CDR2 is YNNKEL in the germline V gene (reference sequence). V gave up 0 bases and J gave up 2 bases, with 13 bases separating them. The CDR3 coding sequence is TGTGCCAGCAGCCAAGAAATGCAGGGAGGAAACACTGAAGCTTTCTTT. Its protein is CASSQEMQGGNTEAFF.

The V call is TRBV20-1, the J call TRBJ1-4; no definite D call. Germline lookup yields CDR1 DFQATT and CDR2 SNEGSKA (reference sequence). The CDR3 spans 16 residues. The ends were cut back, 3 bases at V and 0 bases at J, with 14 bases in the middle. CDR3 residues: CSASYGKTATNEKLFF. CDR3 nucleotide sequence: TGCAGTGCTAGTTATGGGAAGACCGCAACTAATGAAAAACTGTTTTTT.

The genes are TRBV28 and TRBJ1-5; D is possibly TRBD1 (5 bases). Germline values: CDR1 MDHEN, CDR2 SYDVKM. CDR3 size: 14 residues. Trimming stripped 7 bases from V and 9 bases from J, with 19 bases between. The CDR3 region has the DNA TGTGCCAGCACCCCGGGGGGAGTGATGAGGCCCCAGCATTTT. As protein: CASTPGGVMRPQHF.

This clone has only one observation. The V gene is TRBV7-2, the J gene TRBJ1-1; TRBD1 is a possible D gene (6 bases). V lost 1 base and J 3 bases, leaving 6 bases between the germline ends. The CDR3 spans 13 residues. The germline V gene has CDR1 SGHTA and CDR2 FQGNSA. CDR3 sequence: CASSLEGDTEAFF. The CDR3 DNA sequence: TGTGCCAGCAGCTTAGAGGGGGACACTGAAGCTTTCTTT.

The table lists this clone with a count of one. This chain connects TRBV10-3 to TRBJ1-5, with 9 nucleotides matching TRBD1. J gave up 6 bases and V 5 bases, and 2 bases lay outside the gene matches. Germline V lookup: CDR1 ENHRY, CDR2 SYGVKD. CDR3 length equals 13 residues. This CDR3 is CAISTGGSQPQHF. The CDR3 bases are TGTGCCATCAGTACAGGGGGCAGTCAGCCCCAGCATTTT.

The table lists this clone with a count of one. The DNA of the CDR3 is TGTGCCAACTCCCCCGGGACAGGGCTAGAGCAGTACTTC. This codes for CANSPGTGLEQYF. J is TRBJ2-7 and V is TRBV10-3; TRBD1 agrees at 9 bases. CDR1 is ENHRY and CDR2 is SYGVKD in the germline V gene. V dropped 10 bases and J dropped 7; count of bases not matched to a gene: 11. The CDR3 is 13 amino acids.

This clone was recorded once. This chain uses TRBV27 with TRBJ2-1; 8 bases fit TRBD2. Unmatched junction bases numbered 15, after V lost 3 bases and J lost 2 bases. This CDR3 contains 19 residues. Germline-derived CDR1 and CDR2 are MNHEY and SMNVEV (reference sequence). The DNA of the CDR3 is TGTGCCAGCAGTTTTCCCAAGGGGCGGCGGGGGGAGCCCTACAATGAGCAGTTCTTC. It yields the protein CASSFPKGRRGEPYNEQFF.

This sequence joins TRBV11-2 and TRBJ2-1; D not certain. The CDR3 loop spans 12 amino acids. Germline values: CDR1 SGHAT, CDR2 FQNNGV. Deletions cut 0 bases from V and 8 bases from J, with 5 bases between. The DNA for the CDR3 is TGTGCCAGCAGCTTAGATAGGCATGAGCAGTTCTTC. Amino acid sequence: CASSLDRHEQFF.